A single sample is the source of the 29 T cell receptor beta chains below, sequenced in a study of cytomegalovirus exposure and HLA in healthy donors. Profiled with immunoSEQ multiplex PCR; TCRdb holds only in-frame clones, not every one. The data contain 120,000 or so clones, more than 75% of them seen just once; the ten biggest clones take up over 4%. The sequenced material came from PBMCs. These receptors were taken from a young man in good health and CMV-seronegative.

The chain has TRBV21-1 and TRBJ2-7; the table gives TRBD2 as D, unverified against the DNA. TRBV21-1 is an annotated pseudogene. The CDR3 totals 13 residues. The CDR3 nucleotides read TGTGCCAGCAGCAAAGTTTCGAGTTGCGAGCAGTACTTC. Residues: CASSKVSSCEQYF.

V and J are TRBV5-4 and TRBJ2-5; possible D gene TRBD2, 6 bases. Trimming cost V 1 base and J 5 bases, with 9 bases left between them. The CDR3 has 13 amino acids. CDR1 is SGHNT, CDR2 YYREEE, per germline (reference sequence). This CDR3 reads CASSLTGRETQYF. Written as DNA, the CDR3 is TGTGCCAGCAGCTTGACGGGGAGGGAGACCCAGTACTTC.

V usage is TRBV29-1 and J usage is TRBJ2-5; 8 positions match TRBD2. The germline CDR1 and CDR2 sequences are SQVTM and ANQGSEA. This CDR3 is 12 amino acids long. V lost 8 bases to trimming and J lost 6 bases; unmatched junction nucleotides: 8. Here the CDR3 DNA reads TGCAGCCTCATCCGGGGGGGTAAGACCCAGTACTTC. Its protein product is CSLIRGGKTQYF.

CDR3 loop: CASWGGRETQYF. CDR3 nucleotide sequence: TGTGCCAGCTGGGGGGGCCGGGAGACCCAGTACTTC. V is TRBV6-1 and J is TRBJ2-5, with D possibly matching TRBD2 (7 bases). The V gene lost 8 bases and the J gene lost 5 bases, with 12 bases spanning the gap. Looked up from germline, CDR1 is MNHNS and CDR2 is SASEGT. The CDR3 extends over 12 amino acids.

The CDR3 DNA is TGTGCCAGCAGTGCGGGTCAGAGCGAGCAGTACTTC. This codes for CASSAGQSEQYF. V is TRBV6-1 and J is TRBJ2-7; D remains ambiguous. The CDR3 has 12 amino acids. Between the trimmed V and J ends, which lost 4 bases and 6 bases, there was a span of 10 bases. Germline values: CDR1 MNHNS, CDR2 SASEGT.

The chain couples TRBV5-6 to TRBJ2-7; D perhaps matches TRBD1 (6 bases). The CDR3 length is 14 residues. V lost 0 bases and J lost 1, with 8 bases in between. The germline CDR1 and CDR2 sequences are SGHDT and YYEEEE. The CDR3 loop reads CASSLDRASYEQYF. The CDR3 DNA follows: TGTGCCAGCAGCTTGGACAGGGCATCCTACGAGCAGTACTTC.

In its sample, this clone was seen once. The chain is built from TRBV30 and TRBJ1-3; D is perhaps TRBD1 (5 bases). Trimming removed 3 bases at V and 2 bases at J, with 11 bases between. Germline V gives CDR1 GTSNPN, CDR2 SVGIG (reference sequence). This CDR3 comprises 14 residues. The CDR3, as DNA: TGTGCCTGGAGACTCCGGGGGACTGGAAACACCATATATTTT. It translates to CAWRLRGTGNTIYF.

The V and J genes are TRBV5-6 and TRBJ1-2, with D tentatively TRBD1 (6 bases). V was shortened by 5 bases and J by 7 bases, with 24 bases between the two germline ends. CDR1 is SGHDT and CDR2 is YYEEEE in the germline V gene. The CDR3 has 16 amino acids. The CDR3 reads CASRRRRTDYRSGYTF. DNA for the CDR3: TGTGCCAGCAGACGCCGCAGGACAGACTACCGAAGTGGCTACACCTTC. The full variable domain, rest sourced from reference TRBV5-6 and TRBJ1-2, is DAGVTQSPTHLIKTRGQQVTLRCSPKSGHDTVSWYQQALGQGPQFIFQYYEEEERQRGNFPDRFSGHQFPNYSSELNVNALLLGDSALYLCASRRRRTDYRSGYTFGSGTRLTVV.

This rearrangement joins TRBV30 to TRBJ2-7; 11 bases are a match to TRBD1. V shed 3 bases, J shed 0 bases, and the junction held 7 bases outside the gene matches. CDR3 length: 16 amino acids. From germline, CDR1 is GTSNPN and CDR2 SVGIG (reference sequence). CDR3 in DNA: TGTGCCTGGAGACTACCGGGACAGGGGGGCTCCTACGAGCAGTACTTC. Protein product: CAWRLPGQGGSYEQYF. Drawing the rest from reference TRBV30 and TRBJ2-7, the complete variable domain is SQTIHQWPATLVQPVGSPLSLECTVEGTSNPNLYWYRQAAGRGLQLLFYSVGIGQISSEVPQNLSASRPQDRQFILSSKKLLLSDSGFYLCAWRLPGQGGSYEQYFGPGTRLTVT.

This clone was found once. The V and J genes are TRBV9 and TRBJ2-7; the match to TRBD1 covers 9 bases. The V gene end was trimmed by 0 bases and the J gene end by 2 bases; junction bases not matched to a gene: 0. Germline CDR1 and CDR2: SGDLS and YYNGEE. The CDR3 sequence is 14 residues long. This chain's CDR3 is CASSVGDRAYEQYF. CDR3 in DNA: TGTGCCAGCAGCGTAGGGGACAGGGCCTACGAGCAGTACTTC.

The chain has TRBV19 and TRBJ2-4; perhaps TRBD1 as D (6 bases). In germline, CDR1 is LNHDA, CDR2 SQIVND (reference sequence). The V gene lost 5 bases and the J gene lost 0 bases, with 11 bases spanning the gap. The CDR3 consists of 15 residues. In DNA form, the CDR3 reads TGTGCCAGTAGTCAAACAGGGCCAGCCAAAAACATTCAGTACTTC. Protein sequence: CASSQTGPAKNIQYF.

The chain is built from TRBV25-1 and TRBJ2-1; a possible D gene is TRBD1 (5 bases). Trimming stripped 2 bases from V and 7 bases from J, with 15 bases between. Germline CDR1 and CDR2: MGHDK and SYGVNS. This CDR3 is 15 amino acids long. CDR3 region: CASSEPQGIRNEQFF. CDR3 nucleotides: TGTGCCAGCAGTGAACCCCAGGGCATTAGGAATGAGCAGTTCTTC. The variable domain in full, completed from reference TRBV25-1 and TRBJ2-1, reads EADIYQTPRYLVIGTGKKITLECSQTMGHDKMYWYQQDPGMELHLIHYSYGVNSTEKGDLSSESTVSRIRTEHFPLTLESARPSHTSQYLCASSEPQGIRNEQFFGPGTRLTVL.

This sequence joins TRBV19 and TRBJ2-7; D is possibly TRBD1 (5 bases). The CDR3 sequence is 13 residues long. CDR1 is LNHDA and CDR2 is SQIVND in the germline V gene (reference sequence). V lost 5 bases, J lost 2 bases, and 10 bases lay in between. CDR3 in amino acids: CASSRAGTYEQYF. CDR3 DNA: TGTGCCAGTAGTCGGGCAGGGACCTACGAGCAGTACTTC.

The V gene is TRBV6-6, the J gene TRBJ1-1, with a tentative D call TRBD1 (5 bases). Per germline, CDR1 MNHNY and CDR2 SVGAGI (reference sequence). With 4 bases removed from V and 0 bases from J, the gap between germline ends came to 12 bases. There are 15 residues in the CDR3. CDR3 region: CASSFGTVMNTEAFF. The DNA of the CDR3 is TGTGCCAGCAGTTTCGGGACTGTGATGAACACTGAAGCTTTCTTT.

The V and J genes are TRBV25-1 and TRBJ2-2, with 10 bases identical to TRBD1. The CDR3 covers 14 residues. V lost 5 bases and J lost 5; bases outside the gene matches: 2. In germline, CDR1 is MGHDK, CDR2 SYGVNS. The CDR3 is CASSRTGGTGELFF. The CDR3 DNA reads as TGTGCCAGCAGTCGGACAGGGGGAACCGGGGAGCTGTTTTTT.

The sample holds a few counts of this clone. This sequence joins TRBV27 and TRBJ1-5; D may be TRBD1 (6 bases). The CDR3 loop spans 15 amino acids. Trimming left V 5 bases short and J 0 bases short, with 11 bases between. Germline V gene data show CDR1 as MNHEY and CDR2 as SMNVEV (reference sequence). CDR3 DNA sequence: TGTGCCAGCAGTCTAGACAGGAATAGCAATCAGCCCCAGCATTTT. Encoded protein: CASSLDRNSNQPQHF.

The V call is TRBV5-1, the J call TRBJ2-1, with 9 bases aligning to TRBD1. V was clipped by 3 bases and J by 1 base; unmatched bases: 5. The CDR3 has 16 amino acids. Germline V gene lookup returns CDR1 SGHRS and CDR2 YFSETQ. The CDR3 reads CASSSRTGASYNEQFF. The CDR3 DNA reads as TGCGCCAGCAGCTCCCGGACAGGGGCGTCCTACAATGAGCAGTTCTTC.

The J gene is TRBJ2-2, the V gene TRBV30; D is unclear. The CDR3 contains 13 residues. Trimming removed 4 bases from V and 0 bases from J, with 6 bases in between. Germline-derived CDR1 and CDR2 are GTSNPN and SVGIG (reference sequence). This CDR3 is CAWTGPNTGELFF. The CDR3 region has the DNA TGTGCCTGGACGGGTCCGAACACCGGGGAGCTGTTTTTT.

This chain joins TRBV9 and TRBJ1-3; TRBD1 matches at 7 bases. The CDR3 spans 17 residues. From germline, CDR1 is SGDLS and CDR2 YYNGEE. With 0 bases clipped from V and 6 bases from J, the junction kept 12 bases outside the gene matches. The CDR3 region is CASSVDPPGTVKNTIYF. For the CDR3, the DNA is TGTGCCAGCAGCGTAGACCCCCCCGGGACAGTCAAAAACACCATATATTTT. Together with reference TRBV9 and TRBJ1-3, the CDR3 gives the full variable domain: DSGVTQTPKHLITATGQRVTLRCSPRSGDLSVYWYQQSLDQGLQFLIQYYNGEERAKGNILERFSAQQFPDLHSELNLSSLELGDSALYFCASSVDPPGTVKNTIYFGEGSWLTVV.

This rearrangement joins TRBV4-1 to TRBJ2-1; 8 bases map to TRBD2. In germline, CDR1 is MGHRA, CDR2 YSYEKL. The J segment lost 0 bases and the V segment lost 0 bases, leaving 1 base of the junction unmatched. CDR3 length: 16 amino acids. The CDR3 region is CASSQDSGVSYNEQFF. CDR3 in DNA: TGCGCCAGCAGCCAAGATAGCGGGGTCTCCTACAATGAGCAGTTCTTC.

This chain uses TRBV16 with TRBJ2-1; D may be TRBD2 (7 bases). This CDR3 comprises 14 residues. Germline lookup yields CDR1 KGHSY and CDR2 FQNENV. V lost 2 bases to trimming and J lost 8 bases, with 13 bases between them. CDR3 in DNA: TGTGCCAGCAGCCAAGAAGGGGGGGGCCATGAGCAGTTCTTC. As protein: CASSQEGGGHEQFF.

V is TRBV19 and J is TRBJ1-1; 7 bases agree with TRBD1. CDR1 is LNHDA and CDR2 is SQIVND in the germline V gene (reference sequence). This CDR3 comprises 15 residues. V shed 8 bases, J shed 5 bases, and the junction held 14 bases outside the gene matches. The CDR3 DNA reads TGTGCCAGTGGGATTCTCGGGCAGGGGGAAACTGAAGCTTTCTTT. Translated: CASGILGQGETEAFF.

In the case of this clone: At one of its ends the junction is not consistent with the germline gene, which may arise from a read error. V is TRBV19 and J is TRBJ2-1; 7 bases line up with TRBD1. This CDR3 is built from 15 residues. Germline CDR1 reads LNHDA; CDR2 reads SQIVND (reference sequence). This CDR3 is CASSNSGQSGNKQFF. CDR3 bases: TGTGCCAGTAGTAACTCGGGACAGTCGGGCAATAAGCAGTTCTTC.

The chain has TRBV7-9 and TRBJ2-5; 7 nucleotides line up with TRBD1. The germline gives CDR1 SEHNR, CDR2 FQNEAQ (reference sequence). The CDR3 consists of 14 residues. J gave up 1 base and V 3 bases, and 2 bases lay outside the gene matches. The CDR3 nucleotides are TGTGCCAGCAGCTTCAGGGACAGCCAAGAGACCCAGTACTTC. It specifies CASSFRDSQETQYF.

The chain joins TRBV5-8 to TRBJ1-6; possible D gene TRBD1, 6 bases. CDR1 and CDR2 from the germline V gene are SGHTS and YDEGEE. V was pared by 0 bases and J by 8 bases, with 9 bases between. This CDR3 has 14 residues. The CDR3 nucleotides read TGTGCCAGCAGCTTGGGACAGGCGTATTCACCCCTCCACTTT. This sequence encodes CASSLGQAYSPLHF. The whole variable domain, remainder taken from reference TRBV5-8 and TRBJ1-6, is EAGVTQSPTHLIKTRGQQATLRCSPISGHTSVYWYQQALGLGLQFLLWYDEGEERNRGNFPPRFSGRQFPNYSSELNVNALELEDSALYLCASSLGQAYSPLHFGNGTRLTVT.

The chain joins TRBV19 to TRBJ1-3; TRBD1 agrees at 9 bases. CDR3 length: 14 amino acids. Germline trimming cut 10 bases from V and 0 bases from J; bases unmatched to any gene: 4. CDR1 and CDR2 from the germline V gene are LNHDA and SQIVND (reference sequence). This chain's CDR3 is CATGTGPSGNTIYF. The CDR3 DNA reads TGTGCCACCGGGACAGGGCCCTCTGGAAACACCATATATTTT.

The rearrangement links TRBV11-2 to TRBJ2-7; D remains unclear. Trimming shortened V by 5 bases and J by 0 bases, and 5 bases separated the two germline ends. CDR3 size: 12 residues. Germline CDR1 is SGHAT and CDR2 is FQNNGV. CDR3 sequence reads: CASSLYSYEQYF. DNA for the CDR3: TGTGCCAGCAGCCTCTACTCCTACGAGCAGTACTTC.

The CDR3 nucleotides read TGTGCCACTACTACCGGGACAGGGATCTCCTACGAGCAGTACTTC. It encodes CATTTGTGISYEQYF. This rearrangement joins TRBV11-2 to TRBJ2-7; 9 bases map to TRBD1. V was clipped by 10 bases and J by 0 bases; unmatched bases: 10. The CDR3 extends over 15 amino acids. Germline V gives CDR1 SGHAT, CDR2 FQNNGV. The complete variable domain, with remaining parts taken from reference TRBV11-2 and TRBJ2-7, reads EAGVAQSPRYKIIEKRQSVAFWCNPISGHATLYWYQQILGQGPKLLIQFQNNGVVDDSQLPKDRFSAERLKGVDSTLKIQPAKLEDSAVYLCATTTGTGISYEQYFGPGTRLTVT.

This chain uses TRBV18 with TRBJ1-2; 8 bases agree with TRBD1. CDR1 is KGHSH and CDR2 is LQKENI in the germline V gene. Unmatched junction bases numbered 2, after V lost 3 bases and J lost 8 bases. The length of the CDR3 is 12 residues. The CDR3 DNA follows: TGTGCCAGCTCACCGACAGGGGTGGGCTACACCTTC. As protein: CASSPTGVGYTF.